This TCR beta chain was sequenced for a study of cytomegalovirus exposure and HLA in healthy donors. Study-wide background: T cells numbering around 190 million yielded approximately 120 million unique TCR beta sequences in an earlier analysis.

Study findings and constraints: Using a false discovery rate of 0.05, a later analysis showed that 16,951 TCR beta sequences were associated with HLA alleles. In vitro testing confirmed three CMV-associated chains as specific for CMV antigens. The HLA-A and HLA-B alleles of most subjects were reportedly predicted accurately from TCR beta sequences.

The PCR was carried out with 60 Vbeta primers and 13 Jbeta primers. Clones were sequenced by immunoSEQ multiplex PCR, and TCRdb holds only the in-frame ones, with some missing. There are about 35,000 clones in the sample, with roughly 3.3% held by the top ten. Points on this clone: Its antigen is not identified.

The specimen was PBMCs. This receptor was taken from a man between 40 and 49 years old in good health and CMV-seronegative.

The CDR3 region is CASSRTQGAYEQYF. The CDR3, as DNA: TGTGCCAGCAGTCGGACACAGGGGGCTTACGAGCAGTACTTC. The chain uses TRBV6-5 and TRBJ2-7, with 9 bases lining up with TRBD1. Germline CDR1 MNHEY, CDR2 SVGAGI. V shed 5 bases and J 4 bases; nucleotides not matched to a gene: 6. The CDR3 extends over 14 amino acids.